This T cell receptor (beta chain) was found in a study of tissue T cells after allogeneic stem cell transplantation. TCRbeta CDR3 was sequenced at survey depth with template counts. TCRdb's table, derived via immunoSEQ multiplex PCR, lists solely in-frame clones and lacks some. Among 3,500 to 5,500 clones listed, almost 50% were seen once. Turning to this clone: These gene names are mouse names.

Regarding time point: mouse harvest day 14 after allogeneic transplant. Mouse grafts combined 10^7 T-cell-depleted bone marrow cells with 10^6 splenic CD5+ T cells. Sequences were obtained from lymph node tissue. This receptor was taken from a female BALB/c mouse given C57BL/6 T cells with graft-versus-host disease after an allogeneic hematopoietic cell transplant.

CDR3 bases read: TGTGCCAGCAGCTACTGGGGGAGCTCCTATGAACAGTAC. Amino acids: CASSYWGSSYEQY. The whole CDR3 reads CASSYWGSSYEQYF. V is TRBV4 and J is TRBJ2-7; 7 nucleotides line up with TRBD2. Coverage ceases 1 residue before the CDR3 finishes, and the germline J gene fills in the end. The junction had 2 bases not matched to a gene; V was cut back by 3 bases and J by 0 bases. The CDR3 is 14 residues long. Germline CDR1 is LGHDT and CDR2 is YNNKQL (reference sequence).